This T cell receptor (beta chain) originates from a study of blood T cell repertoires in COVID-19. Study in general: Some COVID-19 samples were acute and others convalescent; all came from the United States, Italy and Spain. T cells, B-cell-depleted T cells, or PBMCs provided the cDNA or gDNA that served as material.

The authors' processing: Estimation of nucleated cell counts relied on the amplification of reference gene primers. Generated by immunoSEQ multiplex PCR, the TCRdb table keeps only in-frame clones and is missing some. V, J and clone size are those of that table, while D and trimming were read from the DNA. The sample has 200,000 to 250,000 clones, about 87% seen once. CDR1 is LNHDA and CDR2 is SQIVND in the germline V gene (reference sequence). V dropped 4 bases and J dropped 10 bases, with 12 bases sitting between them. The CDR3 runs to 12 residues. The sequence came from a woman between 70 and 85 years old with active or convalescent COVID-19. Sequenced sample: peripheral blood. This rearrangement joins TRBV19 to TRBJ2-3; D possibly corresponds to TRBD2 (5 bases). The CDR3 here is CASSSPGGSQYF. Written as DNA, the CDR3 is TGTGCCAGTAGTAGTCCCGGCGGGTCGCAGTATTTT.